The 26 T cell receptor beta chains listed next were all sequenced from one sample in a study of cytomegalovirus exposure and HLA in healthy donors. PCR employed 60 Vbeta and 13 Jbeta primers. Data came from immunoSEQ multiplex PCR; TCRdb stores just in-frame clones and leaves some out. This sample has 170,000 or so clones; 77% occur once, and the top ten carry 1.6%. Sample: PBMCs. These receptors were taken from a woman aged 30 to 39 in good health and CMV-seronegative.

This chain links TRBV30 with TRBJ1-1, with D perhaps matching TRBD1 (6 bases). Trimming stripped 1 base from V and 1 base from J, with 7 bases between. The CDR3 totals 13 residues. The germline gives CDR1 GTSNPN, CDR2 SVGIG (reference sequence). The CDR3 bases are TGTGCCTGGAGTGAAGGGGGGAACACTGAAGCTTTCTTT. Its protein product is CAWSEGGNTEAFF.

The chain's CDR3 is CASSREGNTEAFF. CDR3 nucleotides: TGTGCCAGCAGTCGAGAGGGAAACACTGAAGCTTTCTTT. V is TRBV2 and J is TRBJ1-1; D unclear. The germline V gene encodes CDR1 SNHLY and CDR2 FYNNEI. This CDR3 is built from 13 residues. The V end was cut by 5 bases, the J end by 2 bases, with 9 bases between.

The chain uses TRBV28 and TRBJ2-3, with 14 bases identical to TRBD2. Losses at the gene ends were 6 bases for V and 1 base for J; bases not matched to a gene: 6. Germline lookup yields CDR1 MDHEN and CDR2 SYDVKM. The CDR3 is 17 residues long. The CDR3 coding sequence is TGTGCCAGCAGGGCTCTGACTAGCGGGAGGGGCACAGATACGCAGTATTTT. Translated, it gives CASRALTSGRGTDTQYF.

V usage is TRBV7-3 and J usage is TRBJ2-7; 9 bases map to TRBD2. CDR1 and CDR2 (germline): SGHTA, FQGTGA. This CDR3 is 16 amino acids long. The ends lost 2 bases at V and 2 bases at J; junction bases unmatched: 7. CDR3 bases: TGTGCCAGCAGCTTATCGGCTAGCGGGACCCCCTACGAGCAGTACTTC. This sequence encodes CASSLSASGTPYEQYF. Based on the CDR3 plus reference TRBV7-3 and TRBJ2-7, the full variable domain is GAGVSQTPSNKVTEKGKYVELRCDPISGHTALYWYRQSLGQGPEFLIYFQGTGAADDSGLPNDRFFAVRPEGSVSTLKIQRTERGDSAVYLCASSLSASGTPYEQYFGPGTRLTVT.

The CDR3: CASSNRDRGYNYGYTF. DNA of the CDR3: TGTGCCAGCAGCAACCGAGACAGGGGATATAACTATGGCTACACCTTC. J is TRBJ1-2 and V is TRBV5-8, with 8 positions matching TRBD1. CDR1 and CDR2 (germline): SGHTS, YDEGEE. The CDR3 is 16 amino acids. V trimming: 4 bases; J trimming: 1 base; junction bases outside the gene matches: 9. Combining the CDR3 with reference TRBV5-8 and TRBJ1-2 gives the whole variable domain EAGVTQSPTHLIKTRGQQATLRCSPISGHTSVYWYQQALGLGLQFLLWYDEGEERNRGNFPPRFSGRQFPNYSSELNVNALELEDSALYLCASSNRDRGYNYGYTFGSGTRLTVV.

V and J are TRBV4-2 and TRBJ1-6; D call uncertain. Trimming pared 0 bases from V and 0 bases from J, leaving 3 bases between. This CDR3 spans 15 amino acids. CDR1 and CDR2 (germline): LGHNA, YNFKEQ. The chain's CDR3 is CASSQDSSYNSPLHF. CDR3 sequence (DNA): TGTGCCAGCAGCCAAGACAGCTCCTATAATTCACCCCTCCACTTT.

This clone appeared a few times. The V and J genes are TRBV6-5 and TRBJ1-2; unclear D gene. Germline lookup yields CDR1 MNHEY and CDR2 SVGAGI. The V end was cut by 6 bases, the J end by 4 bases, with 12 bases between. This CDR3 has 13 residues. The CDR3 DNA is TGTGCCAGCAGGCAACCGGGGAGCTATGGCTACACCTTC. Translated, it gives CASRQPGSYGYTF.

The chain combines TRBV7-6 with TRBJ2-1, with TRBD2 identical over 9 bases. Trimming took 0 bases from V and 8 from J; bases not matched to a gene: 8. The CDR3 totals 16 residues. Germline V gene data show CDR1 as SGHVS and CDR2 as FNYEAQ. The CDR3 protein is CASSLAAGGANHEQFF. The CDR3 DNA reads TGTGCCAGCAGCTTAGCGGCGGGGGGGGCCAATCATGAGCAGTTCTTC.

The chain combines TRBV7-9 with TRBJ1-1; a possible D gene is TRBD1 (5 bases). This CDR3 comprises 16 residues. Germline V lookup: CDR1 SEHNR, CDR2 FQNEAQ (reference sequence). V was shortened by 5 bases and J by 1 base, with 17 bases between the two germline ends. CDR3 residues: CASSPDSPSGNTEAFF. The CDR3 DNA reads TGTGCCAGCAGCCCCGACAGTCCCTCGGGGAACACTGAAGCTTTCTTT. The full variable domain, with the rest looked up from reference TRBV7-9 and TRBJ1-1, is DTGVSQNPRHKITKRGQNVTFRCDPISEHNRLYWYRQTLGQGPEFLTYFQNEAQLEKSRLLSDRFSAERPKGSFSTLEIQRTEQGDSAMYLCASSPDSPSGNTEAFFGQGTRLTVV.

The chain employs TRBV27 and TRBJ2-1; weak D call: TRBD2 (7 bases). This CDR3 has 15 amino acids. Germline CDR1 is MNHEY and CDR2 is SMNVEV (reference sequence). The V end was cut by 2 bases, the J end by 2 bases, with 10 bases between. The CDR3 here is CASSLGGGPYNEQFF. The CDR3 region has the DNA TGTGCCAGCAGTTTAGGCGGGGGCCCCTACAATGAGCAGTTCTTC.

The V call is TRBV28, the J call TRBJ1-5, with D perhaps TRBD1 (5 bases). The ends were cut back, 3 bases at V and 3 bases at J, with 15 bases in the middle. In germline, CDR1 is MDHEN, CDR2 SYDVKM. The CDR3 totals 16 residues. CDR3 DNA sequence: TGTGCCAGCAGTTTGATTTTTAGGGGCCACAATCAGCCCCAGCATTTT. Protein sequence: CASSLIFRGHNQPQHF.

The J gene is TRBJ2-5, the V gene TRBV7-9; D not certain. In germline, CDR1 is SEHNR, CDR2 FQNEAQ (reference sequence). Between the trimmed V and J ends, which lost 3 bases and 2 bases, there was a span of 10 bases. The CDR3 runs 14 residues. CDR3 sequence: CASSLRSKQETQYF. As DNA, the CDR3 is TGTGCCAGCAGCTTGCGGTCAAAACAAGAGACCCAGTACTTC.

The rearrangement uses TRBV5-6 and TRBJ1-1, with 9 positions matching TRBD1. Trimming took 1 base from V and 5 from J; bases not matched to a gene: 6. Germline lookup yields CDR1 SGHDT and CDR2 YYEEEE. The CDR3 runs 15 residues. The CDR3: CASSLPRDRATEAFF. The CDR3 DNA follows: TGTGCCAGCAGCTTGCCTCGGGACAGGGCGACTGAAGCTTTCTTT.

J is TRBJ1-1 and V is TRBV2; D is perhaps TRBD1 (6 bases). The CDR3 covers 15 residues. Germline V gene data show CDR1 as SNHLY and CDR2 as FYNNEI. Trimming took off 1 base at V and 7 bases at J, with 16 bases between the two ends. The CDR3 here is CASSEEGGGLVEAFF. The CDR3 bases are TGTGCCAGCAGTGAAGAAGGGGGGGGTTTGGTTGAAGCTTTCTTT.

The count of this clone is one. V gene TRBV5-6 combines with J gene TRBJ2-5; unclear D gene. Trimming pared 0 bases from V and 7 bases from J, leaving 13 bases between. Germline-derived CDR1 and CDR2 are SGHDT and YYEEEE. The CDR3 is 14 residues long. The chain's CDR3 is CASSLAGSRGTQYF. The CDR3 region has the DNA TGTGCCAGCAGCTTGGCCGGCAGTCGAGGGACCCAGTACTTC.

This chain connects TRBV19 to TRBJ2-1; D is perhaps TRBD2 (5 bases). Germline V gene lookup returns CDR1 LNHDA and CDR2 SQIVND (reference sequence). The V end lost 8 bases, the J end lost 6 bases, and 14 bases lay between the germline ends. The CDR3 spans 13 residues. The CDR3 region has the DNA TGTGCCAGTGGTCATTATGGAGGCAATGAGCAGTTCTTC. It encodes CASGHYGGNEQFF.

J is TRBJ2-7 and V is TRBV7-2, with TRBD2 as a possible D gene (5 bases). Trimming shortened V by 3 bases and J by 5 bases, and 26 bases separated the two germline ends. Per the germline V gene, CDR1 is SGHTA and CDR2 is FQGNSA. This CDR3 has 18 amino acids. CDR3 in amino acids: CASSLFDPSRILGNEQYF. The CDR3, as DNA: TGTGCCAGCAGCTTGTTTGACCCCTCGAGGATCCTCGGGAACGAGCAGTACTTC.

The chain is built from TRBV7-6 and TRBJ2-2; D is perhaps TRBD2 (6 bases). V was trimmed by 5 bases and J by 7 bases, leaving 8 bases between them. Germline CDR1 is SGHVS and CDR2 is FNYEAQ. This CDR3 has 12 amino acids. In nucleotides, the CDR3 is TGTGCCAGCAGCCAAGCGGGCGGGGAGCTGTTTTTT. Protein: CASSQAGGELFF.

The chain employs TRBV11-1 and TRBJ2-7, with TRBD1 matching 7 bases. This CDR3 is built from 15 residues. The germline CDR1 and CDR2 sequences are SGHAT and FQDESV (reference sequence). After removal of 6 bases from V and 0 bases from J, the junction contained 8 bases not matched to a gene. The CDR3 DNA reads as TGTGCCAGCAGTTTCGACAGGGCAAGCTCCTACGAGCAGTACTTC. This translates into CASSFDRASSYEQYF.

The rearrangement links TRBV7-3 to TRBJ2-5; 9 bases align to TRBD2. This CDR3 spans 15 amino acids. Germline lookup yields CDR1 SGHTA and CDR2 FQGTGA. Trimming at V came to 3 bases and at J to 4 bases, leaving 6 bases not matched to a gene. CDR3 region: CASSFQAGGLETQYF. In nucleotides, the CDR3 is TGTGCCAGCAGCTTTCAAGCGGGAGGATTAGAGACCCAGTACTTC.

The gene calls are TRBV28 and TRBJ1-5; D unclear. The CDR3 consists of 12 residues. The V gene's germline CDR1 is MDHEN and CDR2 SYDVKM. V dropped 5 bases and J dropped 4 bases, with 6 bases sitting between them. CDR3 loop: CASSLQNQPQHF. CDR3 DNA sequence: TGTGCCAGCAGTCTCCAGAATCAGCCCCAGCATTTT.

The CDR3 DNA reads TGTGCCATCAGATCCGGGACATACAACACCGGGGAGCTGTTTTTT. Residues: CAIRSGTYNTGELFF. The chain carries TRBV10-3 and TRBJ2-2; D perhaps matches TRBD1 (6 bases). The CDR3 loop spans 15 amino acids. CDR1 is ENHRY and CDR2 is SYGVKD in the germline V gene. V was shortened by 6 bases and J by 2 bases, with 13 bases between the two germline ends.

This clone showed up just a few times. The chain carries TRBV7-2 and TRBJ1-1; 7 nucleotides match TRBD1. This CDR3 is built from 15 residues. Trimming cost V 4 bases and J 4 bases; bases outside gene matches: 9. Germline values: CDR1 SGHTA, CDR2 FQGNSA. CDR3 amino acids: CASSSPGRGTTEAFF. As DNA, the CDR3 is TGTGCCAGCAGCTCCCCTGGCAGGGGGACCACTGAAGCTTTCTTT.

This CDR3 is CASSLSGPQTSGNTIYF. Here the CDR3 DNA reads TGCGCCAGCAGCCTGTCAGGTCCTCAAACCTCTGGAAACACCATATATTTT. The chain links TRBV23-1 to TRBJ1-3; D remains unclear. TRBV23-1 is labeled an ORF, and its function is uncertain. V lost 6 bases, J lost 0 bases, and 18 bases lay in between. The CDR3 totals 17 residues.

The chain is built from TRBV19 and TRBJ2-5, with D hard to call. Germline lookup yields CDR1 LNHDA and CDR2 SQIVND (reference sequence). The CDR3 consists of 17 residues. V gave up 0 bases and J gave up 4 bases, with 18 bases separating them. This CDR3 is CASSIDHEPLGLETQYF. The CDR3 DNA is TGTGCCAGTAGTATAGATCACGAACCGCTGGGCTTAGAGACCCAGTACTTC.

V usage is TRBV2 and J usage is TRBJ1-2; 8 bases align to TRBD1. The V gene's germline CDR1 is SNHLY and CDR2 FYNNEI. The CDR3 consists of 13 residues. V shed 7 bases and J 8 bases; nucleotides not matched to a gene: 9. The CDR3 here is CASTLGRGLGYTF. The CDR3 DNA reads TGTGCCAGCACCTTGGGCAGGGGGCTCGGCTACACCTTC.